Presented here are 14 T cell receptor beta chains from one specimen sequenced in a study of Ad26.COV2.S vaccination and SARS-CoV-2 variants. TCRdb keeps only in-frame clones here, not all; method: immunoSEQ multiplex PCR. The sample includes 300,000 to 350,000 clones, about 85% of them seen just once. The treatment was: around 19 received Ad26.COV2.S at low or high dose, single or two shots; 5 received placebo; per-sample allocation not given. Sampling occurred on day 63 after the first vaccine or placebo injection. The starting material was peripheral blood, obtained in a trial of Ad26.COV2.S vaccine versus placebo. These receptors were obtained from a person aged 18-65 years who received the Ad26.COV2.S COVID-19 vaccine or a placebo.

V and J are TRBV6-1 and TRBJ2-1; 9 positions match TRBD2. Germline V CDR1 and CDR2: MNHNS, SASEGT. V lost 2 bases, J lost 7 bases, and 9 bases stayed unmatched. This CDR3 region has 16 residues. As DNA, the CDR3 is TGTGCCAGCAGTGAAATTCGCGGGGGGGCAGGAAATGAGCAGTTCTTC. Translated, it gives CASSEIRGGAGNEQFF.

The CDR3: CSGAGYNEKLFF. CDR3 nucleotides: TGCAGCGGTGCTGGGTATAATGAAAAACTGTTTTTT. V is TRBV29-1 and J is TRBJ1-4; D remains ambiguous. CDR1 and CDR2 (germline): SQVTM, ANQGSEA. CDR3 length equals 12 residues. Between the trimmed V and J ends, which lost 7 bases and 4 bases, there was a span of 10 bases.

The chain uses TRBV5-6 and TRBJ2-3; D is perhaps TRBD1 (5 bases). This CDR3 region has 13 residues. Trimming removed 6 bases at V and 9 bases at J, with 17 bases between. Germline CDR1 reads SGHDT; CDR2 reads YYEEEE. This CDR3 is CASTVRVDKTQYF. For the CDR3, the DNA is TGTGCCAGCACCGTCAGGGTGGACAAGACGCAGTATTTT. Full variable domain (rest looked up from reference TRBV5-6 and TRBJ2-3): DAGVTQSPTHLIKTRGQQVTLRCSPKSGHDTVSWYQQALGQGPQFIFQYYEEEERQRGNFPDRFSGHQFPNYSSELNVNALLLGDSALYLCASTVRVDKTQYFGPGTRLTVL.

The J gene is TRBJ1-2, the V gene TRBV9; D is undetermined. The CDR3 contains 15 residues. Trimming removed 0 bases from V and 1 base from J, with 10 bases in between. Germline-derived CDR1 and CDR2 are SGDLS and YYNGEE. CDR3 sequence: CASSVATSSNYGYTF. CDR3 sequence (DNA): TGTGCCAGCAGCGTAGCTACAAGCAGTAACTATGGCTACACCTTC.

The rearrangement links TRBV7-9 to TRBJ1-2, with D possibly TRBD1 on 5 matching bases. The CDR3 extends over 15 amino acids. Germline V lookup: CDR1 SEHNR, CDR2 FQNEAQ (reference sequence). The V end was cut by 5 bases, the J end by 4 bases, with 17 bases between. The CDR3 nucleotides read TGTGCCAGCAGCCCGGACGGGGGTAGTAGCTATGGCTACACCTTC. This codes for CASSPDGGSSYGYTF.

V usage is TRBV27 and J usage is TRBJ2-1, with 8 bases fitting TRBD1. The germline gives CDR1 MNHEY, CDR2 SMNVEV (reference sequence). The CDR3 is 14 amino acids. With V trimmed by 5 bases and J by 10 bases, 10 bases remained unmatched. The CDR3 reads CASSPPSGGSEQFF. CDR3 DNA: TGTGCCAGCAGTCCACCCTCAGGGGGCAGCGAGCAGTTCTTC.

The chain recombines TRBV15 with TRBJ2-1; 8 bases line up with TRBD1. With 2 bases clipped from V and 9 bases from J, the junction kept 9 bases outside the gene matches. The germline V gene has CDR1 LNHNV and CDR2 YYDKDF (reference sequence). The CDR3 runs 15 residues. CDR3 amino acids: CATSRTDRGIPEQFF. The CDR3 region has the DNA TGTGCCACCAGCAGAACTGACAGGGGCATTCCTGAGCAGTTCTTC.

The CDR3 sequence is CASSRAGAGELFF. DNA for the CDR3: TGTGCCAGCAGCCGAGCAGGTGCCGGGGAGCTGTTTTTT. The chain combines TRBV12-3 or TRBV12-4 with TRBJ2-2; D gene unclear. Between the trimmed V and J ends, which lost 6 bases and 6 bases, there was a span of 11 bases. The length of the CDR3 is 13 residues.

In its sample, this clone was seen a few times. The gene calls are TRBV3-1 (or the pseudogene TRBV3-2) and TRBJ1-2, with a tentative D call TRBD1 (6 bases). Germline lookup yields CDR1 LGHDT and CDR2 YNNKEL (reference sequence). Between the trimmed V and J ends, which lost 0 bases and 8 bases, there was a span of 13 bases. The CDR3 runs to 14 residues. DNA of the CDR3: TGTGCCAGCAGCCAAGAGTGGGGGGCCTGGGGCTACACCTTC. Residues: CASSQEWGAWGYTF.

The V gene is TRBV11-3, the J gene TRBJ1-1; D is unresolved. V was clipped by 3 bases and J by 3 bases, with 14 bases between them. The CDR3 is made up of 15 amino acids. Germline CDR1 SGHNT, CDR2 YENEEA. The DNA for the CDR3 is TGTGCCAGCAGCTTTAACAGCCTCCGGGACACTGAAGCTTTCTTT. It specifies CASSFNSLRDTEAFF.

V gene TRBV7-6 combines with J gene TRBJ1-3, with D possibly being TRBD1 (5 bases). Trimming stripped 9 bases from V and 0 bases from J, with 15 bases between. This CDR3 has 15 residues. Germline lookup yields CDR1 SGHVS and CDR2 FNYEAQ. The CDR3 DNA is TGTGCCAGTGCACTTGACAGCAACTCTGGAAACACCATATATTTT. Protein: CASALDSNSGNTIYF.

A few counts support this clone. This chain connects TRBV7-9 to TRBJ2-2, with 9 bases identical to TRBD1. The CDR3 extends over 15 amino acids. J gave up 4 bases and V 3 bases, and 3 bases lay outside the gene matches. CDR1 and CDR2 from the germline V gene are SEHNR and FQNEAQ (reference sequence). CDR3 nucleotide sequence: TGTGCCAGCAGCTTGGTACAGGGGGCCACCGGGGAGCTGTTTTTT. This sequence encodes CASSLVQGATGELFF. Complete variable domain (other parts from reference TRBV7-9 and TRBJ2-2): DTGVSQNPRHKITKRGQNVTFRCDPISEHNRLYWYRQTLGQGPEFLTYFQNEAQLEKSRLLSDRFSAERPKGSFSTLEIQRTEQGDSAMYLCASSLVQGATGELFFGEGSRLTVL.

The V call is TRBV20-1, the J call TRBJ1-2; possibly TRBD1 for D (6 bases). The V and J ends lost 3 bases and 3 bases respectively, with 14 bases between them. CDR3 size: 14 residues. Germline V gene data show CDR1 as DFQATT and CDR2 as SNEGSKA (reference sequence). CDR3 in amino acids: CSASSTGPYYGYTF. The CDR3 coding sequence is TGCAGTGCTAGTTCGACAGGCCCTTACTATGGCTACACCTTC.

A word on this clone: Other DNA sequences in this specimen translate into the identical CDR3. This CDR3 is CASSLDGHTDTQYF. For the CDR3, the DNA is TGTGCCAGCAGCTTAGACGGACACACAGATACGCAGTATTTT. The V call is TRBV7-9, the J call TRBJ2-3; a possible D gene is TRBD1 (5 bases). Deletions cut 1 base from V and 2 bases from J, with 7 bases between. The CDR3 totals 14 residues. Germline loops: CDR1 SEHNR, CDR2 FQNEAQ (reference sequence). Drawing the rest from reference TRBV7-9 and TRBJ2-3, the complete variable domain is DTGVSQNPRHKITKRGQNVTFRCDPISEHNRLYWYRQTLGQGPEFLTYFQNEAQLEKSRLLSDRFSAERPKGSFSTLEIQRTEQGDSAMYLCASSLDGHTDTQYFGPGTRLTVL.